This T cell receptor beta chain was sequenced during a study of T cell repertoires in cytomegalovirus infection. Overall study context: Recently identified HLA-C-restricted CMV epitopes were used, and well-studied HLA-B-restricted CMV epitopes were used as well.

In regard to this clonotype: The antigen remains undetermined.

TCRdb analysed the reads with MiXCR anew, one entry per CDR3 protein. The repertoire consists of approximately 49,000 distinct CDR3 sequences, with around 20% occurring once and the leading ten covering more than 25%. The source was CD8+ T cells from cultured PBMCs, collected from culture after CMV antigen stimulation. The TCR comes from a human donor in good health (CMV status not recorded). Some clones in this sample may be carry-over from other donors' samples.

Here the CDR3 DNA reads TGTGCCAGCAGCCAAATCGACGTGCGGAGCGAGCAGTACTTC. This sequence encodes CASSQIDVRSEQYF. The chain recombines TRBV14 with TRBJ2-7; no reliable D call. Germline V gives CDR1 SGHDN, CDR2 FVKESK. Trimming pared 2 bases from V and 6 bases from J, leaving 14 bases between. The CDR3 spans 14 residues.